One and the same sample provided the 22 T cell receptor beta chains below, sequenced in a study of blood T cells in healthy people across ages. PCR was performed a second time for about 6 to 12 cycles using a sample-barcoded 5' primer and a J-beta primer mix. Via MiXCR, TCRdb re-called the 5' RACE reads, giving one row per CDR3 protein. This sample carries more than 450,000 distinct CDR3 sequences, about 25% of them seen once, and the ten largest clones take roughly 3.5%. This sample also appeared in a second study, on T cells of mothers and their children.

The specimen was blood. Receptors originate from a boy aged 2 to 10 in good health.

The chain employs TRBV19 and TRBJ2-6; a possible D gene is TRBD1 (6 bases). The CDR3 consists of 16 residues. V was shortened by 0 bases and J by 2 bases, with 8 bases between the two germline ends. Germline V gene data show CDR1 as LNHDA and CDR2 as SQIVND (reference sequence). CDR3 residues: CASSIEGAPGANVLTF. The CDR3 DNA reads as TGTGCCAGTAGTATAGAGGGGGCCCCTGGGGCCAACGTCCTGACTTTC.

This CDR3 reads CSAWTIQETQYF. For the CDR3, the DNA is TGCAGTGCTTGGACTATCCAAGAGACCCAGTACTTC. This chain joins TRBV20-1 and TRBJ2-7; D is possibly TRBD2 (6 bases). The J call may be faulty, since TRBJ2-5 better matches the DNA end. This CDR3 contains 12 residues. The germline V gene encodes CDR1 DFQATT and CDR2 SNEGSKA (reference sequence).

The table lists this clonotype with a few counts. This chain uses TRBV27 with TRBJ2-7; D gene ambiguous. Near its end, the DNA agrees better with TRBJ2-1, so the J call may be wrong. The V gene's germline CDR1 is MNHEY and CDR2 SMNVEV (reference sequence). The CDR3 contains 14 residues. The CDR3 loop reads CASSSLGWSSEQFF. Here the CDR3 DNA reads TGTGCCAGCAGTTCTCTCGGGTGGAGCAGTGAGCAGTTCTTC.

The V and J genes are TRBV3-1 and TRBJ2-5; TRBD2 agrees at 11 bases. Looked up from germline, CDR1 is LGHDT and CDR2 is YNNKEL (reference sequence). The CDR3 contains 17 residues. V was clipped by 0 bases and J by 4 bases; unmatched bases: 7. The CDR3 region has the DNA TGTGCCAGCAGCCAAGATTCTAGCGGGGGGACCCGAGAGACCCAGTACTTC. This translates into CASSQDSSGGTRETQYF.

The genes are TRBV7-2 and TRBJ2-5, with unresolved D. CDR3 size: 11 residues. Germline-derived CDR1 and CDR2 are SGHTA and FQGNSA. V was clipped by 3 bases and J by 10 bases, with 9 bases between them. The CDR3 nucleotides read TGTGCCAGCAGCTTGGGCTCGGTCCAGTACTTC. It translates to CASSLGSVQYF. Full variable domain (outside the CDR3, taken from reference TRBV7-2 and TRBJ2-5): GAGVSQSPSNKVTEKGKDVELRCDPISGHTALYWYRQSLGQGLEFLIYFQGNSAPDKSGLPSDRFSAERTGGSVSTLTIQRTQQEDSAVYLCASSLGSVQYFGPGTRLLVL.

The sample holds a few counts of this clonotype. The CDR3 is CSARHRGNLDNEQFF. For the CDR3, the DNA is TGCAGTGCTAGGCACCGCGGGAATTTGGACAATGAGCAGTTCTTC. The V and J genes are TRBV20-1 and TRBJ2-5, with D possibly being TRBD2 (6 bases). Matching the DNA end better, TRBJ2-1 makes the J call doubtful. Germline assignment: CDR1 DFQATT and CDR2 SNEGSKA (reference sequence). The CDR3 has 15 residues.

This chain uses TRBV6-1 with TRBJ1-1; D is perhaps TRBD1 (5 bases). Deletions cut 4 bases from V and 6 bases from J, with 12 bases between. The CDR3 length is 13 residues. Germline CDR1 MNHNS, CDR2 SASEGT. The CDR3 DNA reads TGTGCCAGCAGTGCAATTCAGGGTCCTGAAGCTTTCTTT. This gives the protein CASSAIQGPEAFF.

This chain joins TRBV5-1 and TRBJ2-5, with TRBD2 matching 11 bases. The CDR3 length is 15 residues. Germline loops: CDR1 SGHRS, CDR2 YFSETQ. J was trimmed by 4 bases and V by 0 bases; bases with no gene match: 2. CDR3 in DNA: TGCGCCAGCAGCTTGGCTAGCGGGGGGAGAGAGACCCAGTACTTC. Its translation: CASSLASGGRETQYF. The full variable domain, in which reference TRBV5-1 and TRBJ2-5 provide the parts outside the CDR3, is KAGVTQTPRYLIKTRGQQVTLSCSPISGHRSVSWYQQTPGQGLQFLFEYFSETQRNKGNFPGRFSGRQFSNSRSEMNVSTLELGDSALYLCASSLASGGRETQYFGPGTRLLVL.

This clonotype has more than one count but fewer than ten. The chain couples TRBV9 to TRBJ2-3; 7 nucleotides align to TRBD1. V was clipped by 2 bases and J by 2 bases; unmatched bases: 2. Per germline, CDR1 SGDLS and CDR2 YYNGEE. The CDR3 contains 14 residues. This chain's CDR3 is CASSVGQLTDTQYF. As DNA, the CDR3 is TGTGCCAGCAGCGTGGGACAGCTCACAGATACGCAGTATTTT. The full variable domain, its missing parts supplied by reference TRBV9 and TRBJ2-3, is DSGVTQTPKHLITATGQRVTLRCSPRSGDLSVYWYQQSLDQGLQFLIQYYNGEERAKGNILERFSAQQFPDLHSELNLSSLELGDSALYFCASSVGQLTDTQYFGPGTRLTVL.

Regarding this clonotype: The DNA is omitted, as the CDR3 cannot be located on it reliably, and the CDR3 follows TCRdb's listing. This sequence joins TRBV29-1 and TRBJ1-3; the table's TRBD1 call for D was not verified on the DNA. The CDR3 is 18 residues long, counting both termini. Germline CDR1 SQVTM, CDR2 ANQGSEA. CDR3 region: CSGRGTDTQYFGPGTIYF.

This clonotype was seen more than once but under ten times. The rearrangement links TRBV6-6 to TRBJ1-1, with D unresolved. Looked up from germline, CDR1 is MNHNY and CDR2 is SVGAGI (reference sequence). The V and J ends lost 6 bases and 0 bases respectively, with 17 bases between them. The CDR3 is 16 residues long. Here the CDR3 DNA reads TGTGCCAGCAGGCCCGACGGGCTTGTCATGAACACTGAAGCTTTCTTT. Protein sequence: CASRPDGLVMNTEAFF.

This clonotype has only a few counts. The chain is built from TRBV9 and TRBJ2-5, with unresolved D. The CDR3 length is 13 residues. Germline CDR1 SGDLS, CDR2 YYNGEE. Deletions cut 1 base from V and 5 bases from J, with 9 bases between. CDR3 sequence: CASSVRGAETQYF. DNA of the CDR3: TGTGCCAGCAGCGTAAGAGGAGCGGAGACCCAGTACTTC.

The rearrangement uses TRBV7-9 and TRBJ1-5; 7 bases are a match to TRBD1. With 5 bases clipped from V and 1 base from J, the junction kept 8 bases outside the gene matches. This CDR3 contains 16 residues. Germline-derived CDR1 and CDR2 are SEHNR and FQNEAQ (reference sequence). The CDR3 is CASSIKDRESNQPQHF. In DNA, the CDR3 is TGTGCCAGCAGCATCAAAGACAGGGAGAGCAATCAGCCCCAGCATTTT.

The chain uses TRBV12-3 or TRBV12-4 and TRBJ2-3; TRBD1 matches 7 bases. Trimming at V came to 2 bases and at J to 8 bases, leaving 10 bases not matched to a gene. The CDR3 has 15 amino acids. Here the CDR3 DNA reads TGTGCCAGCAGTTTAACAGGGGCGGGCAGTGGTACGCAGTATTTT. Translation gives CASSLTGAGSGTQYF.

This chain uses TRBV18 with TRBJ2-4; D gene unclear. The CDR3 extends over 14 amino acids. With 3 bases removed from V and 3 bases from J, the gap between germline ends came to 9 bases. Germline CDR1 KGHSH, CDR2 LQKENI. CDR3 in amino acids: CASSPMGRKNIQYF. CDR3 DNA sequence: TGTGCCAGCTCACCGATGGGCCGCAAAAACATTCAGTACTTC.

This clonotype was recorded many times. The J gene is TRBJ2-7, the V gene TRBV20-1; 11 positions match TRBD2. The junction had 1 base not matched to a gene; V was cut back by 4 bases and J by 2 bases. Per the germline V gene, CDR1 is DFQATT and CDR2 is SNEGSKA (reference sequence). CDR3 length: 13 amino acids. CDR3 residues: CSATSGRTYEQYF. In DNA form, the CDR3 reads TGCAGTGCTACTAGCGGGAGGACCTACGAGCAGTACTTC.

This clonotype appeared a few times. The chain is built from TRBV18 and TRBJ1-4, with D tentatively TRBD1 (6 bases). From germline, CDR1 is KGHSH and CDR2 LQKENI. Trimming took 0 bases from V and 7 from J, leaving 12 bases between them. CDR3 length: 15 residues. The CDR3 coding sequence is TGTGCCAGCTCACCACCGACGGGGGCTGGTGAAAAACTGTTTTTT. Amino acids: CASSPPTGAGEKLFF. The full variable domain, its missing parts supplied by reference TRBV18 and TRBJ1-4, is NAGVMQNPRHLVRRRGQEARLRCSPMKGHSHVYWYRQLPEEGLKFMVYLQKENIIDESGMPKERFSAEFPKEGPSILRIQQVVRGDSAAYFCASSPPTGAGEKLFFGSGTQLSVL.

V is TRBV12-3 or TRBV12-4 and J is TRBJ2-7; 9 bases agree with TRBD2. The J call may not be correct, given that the DNA end is closer to TRBJ2-1. The CDR3 length is 17 residues. The DNA of the CDR3 is TGTGCCAGCAGTCCCACGGGGCTAGCGGGGCGCTACAATGAGCAGTTCTTC. This sequence encodes CASSPTGLAGRYNEQFF.

This clonotype was detected only a few times. The CDR3, as DNA: TGTGCCATCAGTGAGGGACAGGGTTATTACGAGCAGTACTTC. Encoded protein: CAISEGQGYYEQYF. The chain couples TRBV10-3 to TRBJ2-7, with TRBD1 matching 8 bases. CDR1 ENHRY and CDR2 SYGVKD come from the germline V gene. This CDR3 region has 14 residues. The trim removed 2 bases at V and 4 bases at J, leaving 4 bases unmatched.

This chain links TRBV7-3 with TRBJ2-3; TRBD1 matches at 7 bases. Trimming at V came to 6 bases and at J to 5 bases, leaving 14 bases not matched to a gene. CDR1 and CDR2 from the germline V gene are SGHTA and FQGTGA. This CDR3 is 16 amino acids long. As DNA, the CDR3 is TGTGCCAGCAGACCCGCCCTGACAGGGTCACAAGATACGCAGTATTTT. Encoded protein: CASRPALTGSQDTQYF.

This clonotype was recorded a few times. The V call is TRBV6-1, the J call TRBJ2-3, with 7 bases that match TRBD2. The junction had 7 bases not matched to a gene; V was cut back by 6 bases and J by 1 base. This CDR3 is 15 amino acids long. CDR1 and CDR2 from the germline V gene are MNHNS and SASEGT. CDR3 amino acids: CASRPPAGGTDTQYF. CDR3 nucleotide sequence: TGTGCCAGCAGACCCCCTGCGGGGGGCACAGATACGCAGTATTTT.

Concerning this clonotype: Relative to the germline gene, one junction end is altered; a read error may explain this. The chain links TRBV19 to TRBJ2-3; D is unresolved. Germline-derived CDR1 and CDR2 are LNHDA and SQIVND (reference sequence). The CDR3 has 13 residues. In nucleotides, the CDR3 is TGTGCCAGTAGCGTCCTAGGCACGGATACGCAGTATTTT. The encoded protein is CASSVLGTDTQYF.